The rows below give T cell receptor beta chains drawn from one sample of a study of blood T cells in healthy people across ages. TCRdb ran MiXCR on the 5' RACE reads and lists one entry per CDR3 protein. There are around 690,000 distinct CDR3 sequences in the sample; around three fifths occur only once, and approximately 40% lies in the top ten. Specimen: blood. These receptors were taken from a man aged 55 to 70 in good health. Both conserved end residues are part of each CDR3. A D gene is named only where the DNA matches it firmly. Rows give clone size only sometimes, using once, few, many, or a class for an expanded clone.

v_call: TRBV12-3/TRBV12-4; j_call: TRBJ2-3; clone_size: -; d_call: -; cdr3_nt: TGTGCCAGCAGTTGCGGGGGGACAGGAGATACGGAGTATTTT; cdr3_aa: CASSCGGTGDTEYF
v_call: TRBV7-7; j_call: TRBJ2-1; clone_size: -; d_call: -; cdr3_nt: TGTGCCAGCAACTTAGCGCTTGGGCAGGGAAATATCGATGAGCAGTTCTTC; cdr3_aa: CASNLALGQGNIDEQFF
v_call: TRBV15; j_call: TRBJ1-6; clone_size: few; d_call: -; cdr3_nt: TGTGCCACCAGCAGAGAAAAGGGGGTAGGATCACCCCTCCACTTT; cdr3_aa: CATSREKGVGSPLHF
v_call: TRBV20-1; j_call: TRBJ1-4; clone_size: -; d_call: -; cdr3_nt: TGCAGTGCTGGGGATGTCCGTACAACTAATGAAAATCTGTTTTTT; cdr3_aa: CSAGDVRTTNENLFF
v_call: TRBV7-7; j_call: TRBJ2-6; clone_size: many; d_call: -; cdr3_nt: TGTGCCAGCAGCCCGTACTCCGGGACCTCTGGAGCCAACGTCCTGACTTTC; cdr3_aa: CASSPYSGTSGANVLTF
v_call: TRBV6-5; j_call: TRBJ1-2; clone_size: -; d_call: -; cdr3_nt: TGTGCCAGCAGGGCACAGCTTAACTATGGCTACACCTTC; cdr3_aa: CASRAQLNYGYTF
v_call: TRBV5-1; j_call: TRBJ2-1; clone_size: -; d_call: -; cdr3_nt: TGCGCCAGCAGCCTCCGCTGGGGGAGCTCCTACAATGAGCAGTTCTTC; cdr3_aa: CASSLRWGSSYNEQFF
v_call: TRBV4-1; j_call: TRBJ1-2; clone_size: -; d_call: TRBD1; cdr3_nt: TGCGCCAGCAGCCAAGTGAGGGACAGTCGAGGCTACACCTTC; cdr3_aa: CASSQVRDSRGYTF
v_call: TRBV28; j_call: TRBJ1-6; clone_size: -; d_call: -; cdr3_nt: TGTGCCAGCAGTAACAACAGGGCCTCGGATTCACCCCTCCACTTT; cdr3_aa: CASSNNRASDSPLHF
v_call: TRBV28; j_call: TRBJ2-5; clone_size: -; d_call: TRBD2; cdr3_nt: TGTGCCAGCAGAGTAGCGGGGGCCAACCGGGAGACCCAGTACTTC; cdr3_aa: CASRVAGANRETQYF
v_call: TRBV29-1; j_call: TRBJ2-7; clone_size: -; d_call: TRBD1; cdr3_nt: TGCAGCGTTGGGGACAGAACCAATGAGCAGTACTTC; cdr3_aa: CSVGDRTNEQYF
v_call: TRBV7-9; j_call: TRBJ2-1; clone_size: few; d_call: TRBD2; cdr3_nt: TGTGCCAGCAGCCTCACCCCTAGCGGGGGGGTCGATGAGCAGTTCTTC; cdr3_aa: CASSLTPSGGVDEQFF
v_call: TRBV5-4; j_call: TRBJ2-5; clone_size: -; d_call: TRBD1; cdr3_nt: TGTGCCAGCATCGAACAGGGGCGGGAGACCCAGTACTTC; cdr3_aa: CASIEQGRETQYF
v_call: TRBV11-2; j_call: TRBJ2-7; clone_size: -; d_call: -; cdr3_nt: TGTGCCAGCAGCTTAGGGGGGCTCGAGCAGTACTTC; cdr3_aa: CASSLGGLEQYF
v_call: TRBV7-9; j_call: TRBJ2-5; clone_size: -; d_call: -; cdr3_nt: TGTGCCAGCAGCCGTACGGGGGGCCTACATAAAGAGACCCAGTACTTC; cdr3_aa: CASSRTGGLHKETQYF
v_call: TRBV7-2; j_call: TRBJ2-1; clone_size: few; d_call: -; cdr3_nt: TGTGCCAGCAGCTTAGCGGAAGGGATGGGGTTCTACAATGAGCAGTTCTTC; cdr3_aa: CASSLAEGMGFYNEQFF
v_call: TRBV7-9; j_call: TRBJ1-5; clone_size: -; d_call: -; cdr3_nt: TGTGCCAGCAGCGGCGAGTGGAATCAGCCCCAGCATTTT; cdr3_aa: CASSGEWNQPQHF
v_call: TRBV3-1; j_call: TRBJ2-5; clone_size: -; d_call: TRBD2; cdr3_nt: TGTGCCAGCAGCCAAGAACTAGCGGGGGAGACCCAGTACTTC; cdr3_aa: CASSQELAGETQYF
v_call: TRBV29-1; j_call: TRBJ2-3; clone_size: -; d_call: -; cdr3_nt: TGCAGCGTTGTCCGGACTTCTAGCACAGAGACGCAGTATTTT; cdr3_aa: CSVVRTSSTETQYF
v_call: TRBV10-3; j_call: TRBJ2-3; clone_size: -; d_call: TRBD1; cdr3_nt: TGTGCCATCAGTGTTGGGACAGACCACGACACGCAGTATTTT; cdr3_aa: CAISVGTDHDTQYF
v_call: TRBV7-2; j_call: TRBJ2-5; clone_size: -; d_call: TRBD2; cdr3_nt: TGTGCCAGCAGCCCGACTAGCGGGGTAGTGGAGACCCAGTACTTC; cdr3_aa: CASSPTSGVVETQYF
v_call: TRBV5-1; j_call: TRBJ2-3; clone_size: -; d_call: -; cdr3_nt: TGCGCCAGTAGCCCCCTACCGGCCCCTGGCCCAGATACGCAGTATTTT; cdr3_aa: CASSPLPAPGPDTQYF
v_call: TRBV15; j_call: TRBJ1-2; clone_size: -; d_call: -; cdr3_nt: TGTGCCACCAGCAGAGATCTCGGGCAGGGAGGCTACACCTTC; cdr3_aa: CATSRDLGQGGYTF
v_call: TRBV4-2; j_call: TRBJ2-7; clone_size: -; d_call: TRBD2; cdr3_nt: TGTGCCAGCAACCAAGATAGGCAGCGGGGATACTACGAGCAGTACTTC; cdr3_aa: CASNQDRQRGYYEQYF
v_call: TRBV20-1; j_call: TRBJ2-1; clone_size: -; d_call: TRBD2; cdr3_nt: TGCAGTGCTAGAGGGGGAGGGGAGACCCAGTTCTTC; cdr3_aa: CSARGGGETQFF
v_call: TRBV29-1; j_call: TRBJ1-1; clone_size: -; d_call: -; cdr3_nt: TGCAGCGTTGATTGGTCGGGGAACACTGAAGCTTTCTTT; cdr3_aa: CSVDWSGNTEAFF
v_call: TRBV20-1; j_call: TRBJ2-6; clone_size: -; d_call: -; cdr3_nt: TGCAGTGCTATGAGTCCTGGGGCCAACGTCCTGACTTTC; cdr3_aa: CSAMSPGANVLTF
v_call: TRBV7-9; j_call: TRBJ2-1; clone_size: -; d_call: -; cdr3_nt: TGTGCCAGCAGCTCCAGACAGGCGACTTACTACAATGAGCAGTTCTTC; cdr3_aa: CASSSRQATYYNEQFF
v_call: TRBV5-1; j_call: TRBJ2-6; clone_size: -; d_call: -; cdr3_nt: TGCGCCAGCAGCTTGGGTCCACACTCTGGGGCCAACGTCCTGACTTTC; cdr3_aa: CASSLGPHSGANVLTF
v_call: TRBV6-5; j_call: TRBJ1-4; clone_size: -; d_call: TRBD1; cdr3_nt: TGTGCCAGCAGTTACTCCCACAGGGGAGGGGAAAAACTGTTTTTT; cdr3_aa: CASSYSHRGGEKLFF
v_call: TRBV2; j_call: TRBJ2-7; clone_size: -; d_call: -; cdr3_nt: TGTGCCAGCAGGGTACTAGACGTCTACGAGCAGTACTTC; cdr3_aa: CASRVLDVYEQYF
v_call: TRBV4-2; j_call: TRBJ1-6; clone_size: -; d_call: -; cdr3_nt: TGTGCCAGCAGCCAAGGGACAGAAAATTCACCCCTCCACTTT; cdr3_aa: CASSQGTENSPLHF
v_call: TRBV20-1; j_call: TRBJ2-5; clone_size: many; d_call: -; cdr3_nt: TGCAGTGCTAGAGATAGGGCAGGGTCGGAGACCCAGTACTTC; cdr3_aa: CSARDRAGSETQYF
v_call: TRBV13; j_call: TRBJ1-4; clone_size: -; d_call: TRBD1; cdr3_nt: TGTGCCAGCCACCGACAGGGCAGTAATGAAAAACTGTTTTTT; cdr3_aa: CASHRQGSNEKLFF
v_call: TRBV11-2; j_call: TRBJ2-7; clone_size: -; d_call: -; cdr3_nt: TGTGCCAGCAGTCCCCGTCCCACCTACGAGCAGTACTTC; cdr3_aa: CASSPRPTYEQYF
v_call: TRBV12-3/TRBV12-4; j_call: TRBJ1-2; clone_size: -; d_call: -; cdr3_nt: TGTGCCAGCAGTTCCCTCCGGGACACTGGCTACACCTTC; cdr3_aa: CASSSLRDTGYTF
v_call: TRBV2; j_call: TRBJ2-7; clone_size: -; d_call: -; cdr3_nt: TGTGCCAGCGGTAAATACGAGCAGTACTTC; cdr3_aa: CASGKYEQYF
v_call: TRBV9; j_call: TRBJ2-7; clone_size: -; d_call: -; cdr3_nt: TGTGCCAGCAGCGGCGGGACCTCCTACGAGCAGTACTTC; cdr3_aa: CASSGGTSYEQYF
v_call: TRBV4-1; j_call: TRBJ2-5; clone_size: few; d_call: TRBD1; cdr3_nt: TGCGCCAGCAGCCAAAGGGGGACAGAAGAGACCCAGTACTTC; cdr3_aa: CASSQRGTEETQYF